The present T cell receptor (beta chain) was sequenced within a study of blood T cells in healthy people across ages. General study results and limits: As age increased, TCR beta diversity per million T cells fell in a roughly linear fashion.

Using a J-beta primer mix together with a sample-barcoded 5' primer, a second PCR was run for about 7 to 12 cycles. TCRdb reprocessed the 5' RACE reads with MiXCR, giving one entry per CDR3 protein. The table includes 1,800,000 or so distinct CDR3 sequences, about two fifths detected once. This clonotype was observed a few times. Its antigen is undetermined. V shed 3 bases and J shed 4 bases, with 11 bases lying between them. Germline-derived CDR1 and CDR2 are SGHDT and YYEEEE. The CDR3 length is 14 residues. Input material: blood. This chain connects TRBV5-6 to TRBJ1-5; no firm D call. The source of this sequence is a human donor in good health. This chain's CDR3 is CASSSTAGNQPQHF. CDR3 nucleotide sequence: TGTGCCAGCAGCTCCACGGCCGGGAATCAGCCCCAGCATTTT.